This entry concerns a single TCR beta chain. The target antigen is unknown. The table came from immunoSEQ multiplex PCR; TCRdb's copy has only in-frame clones and leaves some out. The table has about 120,000 clones, roughly 86% seen once. The sample comes from a study of T cell responses to AZD1222 COVID-19 vaccine. Broader study findings: Nearly half of spike-specific TCRs reportedly target variant regions that are unmutated in the B.1.351 and B.1.1.7 variants.

The CDR3 is made up of 16 amino acids. V was pared by 3 bases and J by 10 bases, with 22 bases between. Germline loops: CDR1 PRHDT, CDR2 FYEKMQ (reference sequence). Sequencing used peripheral blood, obtained 28 days after the second AZD1222 dose. The TCR comes from an adult who received the AZD1222 COVID-19 vaccine. The chain combines TRBV13 with TRBJ2-1; D possibly matches TRBD1 or TRBD2 (5 bases each). Here the CDR3 reads CASSFFGAHEREEQFF. Here the CDR3 DNA reads TGTGCCAGCAGCTTTTTCGGGGCCCATGAGAGGGAGGAGCAGTTCTTC. Full variable domain (rest looked up from reference TRBV13 and TRBJ2-1): AAGVIQSPRHLIKEKRETATLKCYPIPRHDTVYWYQQGPGQDPQFLISFYEKMQSDKGSIPDRFSAQQFSDYHSELNMSSLELGDSALYFCASSFFGAHEREEQFFGPGTRLTVL.